These T cell receptor beta chains were read from a single sample in a study of cytomegalovirus exposure and HLA in healthy donors. Profiled with immunoSEQ multiplex PCR; TCRdb holds only in-frame clones, not every one. The sample gives approximately 110,000 clones, over 70% of which show up once; 2% to 2.5% is in the top ten. The source material was PBMCs. The source of these receptors is a man aged 30 to 39 in good health and CMV-seronegative. Both conserved end residues are part of each CDR3. D genes are given only for firm matches. Size tells how often a clone was seen (once, few, many) or the class of an expanded clone, and some rows leave it out.

NA	TRBJ2-3	NA	TRBV6-6	CASKGGSSTDTQYF	TGTGCCAGCAAGGGGGGGAGTAGCACAGATACGCAGTATTTT
NA	TRBJ1-1	TRBD1	TRBV6-5	CASSYRTGGETEAFF	TGTGCCAGCAGTTACAGAACAGGGGGCGAAACTGAAGCTTTCTTT
NA	TRBJ1-5	TRBD1	TRBV10-3	CAIRPGGLNQPQHF	TGTGCCATCAGGCCAGGGGGGCTCAATCAGCCCCAGCATTTT
NA	TRBJ2-1	TRBD1	TRBV10-3	CAISEVFGQGAYNEQFF	TGTGCCATCAGTGAGGTTTTTGGACAGGGGGCCTACAATGAGCAGTTCTTC
NA	TRBJ2-7	TRBD1	TRBV6-6	CASRRQGSDEQYF	TGTGCCAGCAGACGACAGGGATCGGACGAGCAGTACTTC
NA	TRBJ2-3	TRBD2	TRBV6-1	CASREAGGVADTQYF	TGTGCCAGCAGAGAAGCGGGAGGGGTCGCAGATACGCAGTATTTT
NA	TRBJ2-7	NA	TRBV11-2	CASLASTSVLYEQYF	TGTGCCAGTCTGGCCTCGACTAGTGTTTTGTACGAGCAGTACTTC
once	TRBJ2-5	TRBD1	TRBV9	CASSSRTGETQYF	TGTGCCAGCAGCTCCCGGACAGGAGAGACCCAGTACTTC
NA	TRBJ1-1	NA	TRBV27	CASSSPTNTEAFF	TGTGCCAGCAGTTCCCCGACAAACACTGAAGCTTTCTTT
NA	TRBJ2-7	NA	TRBV13	CASSLDPLREVAYEQYF	TGTGCCAGCAGCTTAGACCCGTTGAGGGAGGTTGCCTACGAGCAGTACTTC
NA	TRBJ1-6	NA	TRBV5-6	CASRAGQSSYNSPLHF	TGTGCCAGCAGGGCCGGACAGAGCTCCTATAATTCACCCCTCCACTTT
NA	TRBJ1-5	TRBD1	TRBV6-5	CASSLCPDRENQPQHF	TGTGCCAGCAGTTTGTGCCCAGACAGGGAGAATCAGCCCCAGCATTTT
NA	TRBJ2-7	NA	TRBV27	CASRTAGDEQYF	TGTGCCAGCAGAACTGCCGGGGACGAGCAGTACTTC
NA	TRBJ1-2	TRBD1	TRBV2	CASSESGGNYGYTF	TGTGCCAGCAGTGAGTCAGGGGGTAACTATGGCTACACCTTC
NA	TRBJ1-2	NA	TRBV28	CASRPLSTYGYTF	TGTGCCAGCAGGCCCCTCTCGACTTATGGCTACACCTTC
NA	TRBJ2-2	NA	TRBV5-1	CASSFGGVRELFF	TGCGCCAGCAGCTTCGGAGGGGTCCGGGAGCTGTTTTTT
NA	TRBJ2-5	NA	TRBV29-1	CSGRTGQETQYF	TGCAGCGGGAGGACGGGCCAAGAGACCCAGTACTTC
NA	TRBJ1-2	NA	TRBV28	CASSPGQLIYGYTF	TGTGCCAGCAGTCCGGGACAATTGATATATGGCTACACCTTC
NA	TRBJ2-2	NA	TRBV10-2	CASSENSYTGELFF	TGCGCCAGCAGTGAGAACAGTTACACCGGGGAGCTGTTTTTT
NA	TRBJ1-2	TRBD1	TRBV7-6	CASSLVTGYGYTF	TGTGCCAGCAGCTTAGTGACAGGGTACGGCTACACCTTC
NA	TRBJ2-2	NA	TRBV29-1	CSVGQNTGELFF	TGCAGCGTTGGACAGAACACCGGGGAGCTGTTTTTT
once	TRBJ2-1	TRBD1	TRBV28	CASSRHLQGTYNEQFF	TGTGCCAGCAGTCGCCACCTACAGGGGACCTACAATGAGCAGTTCTTC
NA	TRBJ1-2	NA	TRBV18	CASSPPEIYAGGYTF	TGTGCCAGCTCACCACCGGAGATCTACGCGGGCGGCTACACCTTC
NA	TRBJ2-1	NA	TRBV2	CASSEEGVSYNEQFF	TGTGCCAGCAGTGAAGAGGGGGTATCCTACAATGAGCAGTTCTTC